This entry features one T cell receptor (beta chain) sequence. Its matching antigen is unknown. The sample originates from a study of T cell repertoires in cytomegalovirus infection. Notes on the study in general: Ex vivo responses were dominated by HLA-C-restricted CMV-specific TCR beta clonotypes.

Trimming pared 5 bases from V and 2 bases from J, leaving 11 bases between. There are 14 residues in the CDR3. TCRdb used MiXCR to reprocess the reads, holding one entry per CDR3 protein. The table shows fewer than 200,000 distinct CDR3 sequences, with under 25% occurring only once. The chain has TRBV12-3 or TRBV12-4 and TRBJ2-3, with D maybe TRBD2 (6 bases). Sequenced input: PBMCs. This TCR derives from a human donor in good health (CMV status not recorded). Some clones in this sample may be carry-over from other donors' samples. The CDR3 nucleotides read TGTGCCAGCAGTGACCGGGGGTTCACAGATACGCAGTATTTT. This encodes CASSDRGFTDTQYF.